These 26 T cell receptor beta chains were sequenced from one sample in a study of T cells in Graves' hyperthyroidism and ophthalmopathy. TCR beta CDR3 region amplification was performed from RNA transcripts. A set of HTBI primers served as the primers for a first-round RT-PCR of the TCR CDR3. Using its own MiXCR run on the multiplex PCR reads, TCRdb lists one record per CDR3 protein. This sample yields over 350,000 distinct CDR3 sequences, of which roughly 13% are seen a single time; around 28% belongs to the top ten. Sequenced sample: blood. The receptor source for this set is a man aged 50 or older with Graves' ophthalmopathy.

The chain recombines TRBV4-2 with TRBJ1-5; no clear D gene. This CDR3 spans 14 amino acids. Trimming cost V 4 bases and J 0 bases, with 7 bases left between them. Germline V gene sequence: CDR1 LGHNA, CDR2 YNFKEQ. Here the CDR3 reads CASSRDISNQPQHF. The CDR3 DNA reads TGTGCCAGCAGCCGTGACATTAGCAATCAGCCCCAGCATTTT.

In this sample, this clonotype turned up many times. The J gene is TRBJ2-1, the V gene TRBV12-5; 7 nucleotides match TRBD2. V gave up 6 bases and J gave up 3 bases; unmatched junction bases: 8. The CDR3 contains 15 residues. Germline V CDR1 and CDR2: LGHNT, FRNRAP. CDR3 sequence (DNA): TGTGCTAGTGGGGCCCTCGGGGGGAGCTACAATGAGCAGTTCTTC. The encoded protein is CASGALGGSYNEQFF.

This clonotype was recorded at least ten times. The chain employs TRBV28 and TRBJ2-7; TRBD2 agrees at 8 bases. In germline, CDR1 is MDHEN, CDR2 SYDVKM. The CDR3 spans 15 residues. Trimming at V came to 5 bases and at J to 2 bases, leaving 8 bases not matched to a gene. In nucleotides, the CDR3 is TGTGCCAGCAGTACGGGCGGGAGGTTAACCTACGAGCAGTACTTC. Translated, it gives CASSTGGRLTYEQYF.

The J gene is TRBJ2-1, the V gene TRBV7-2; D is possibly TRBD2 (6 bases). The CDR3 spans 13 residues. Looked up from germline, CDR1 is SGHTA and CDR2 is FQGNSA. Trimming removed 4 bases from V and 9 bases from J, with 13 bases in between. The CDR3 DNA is TGTGCCAGCAGCTCGACTAGATTCCCTGAGCAGTTCTTC. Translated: CASSSTRFPEQFF.

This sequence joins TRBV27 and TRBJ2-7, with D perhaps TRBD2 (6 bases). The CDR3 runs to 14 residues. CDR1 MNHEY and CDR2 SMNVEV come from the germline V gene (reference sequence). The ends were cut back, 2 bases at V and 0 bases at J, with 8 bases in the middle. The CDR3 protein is CASSLGGDSYEQYF. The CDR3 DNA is TGTGCCAGCAGTTTAGGAGGGGACTCCTACGAGCAGTACTTC.

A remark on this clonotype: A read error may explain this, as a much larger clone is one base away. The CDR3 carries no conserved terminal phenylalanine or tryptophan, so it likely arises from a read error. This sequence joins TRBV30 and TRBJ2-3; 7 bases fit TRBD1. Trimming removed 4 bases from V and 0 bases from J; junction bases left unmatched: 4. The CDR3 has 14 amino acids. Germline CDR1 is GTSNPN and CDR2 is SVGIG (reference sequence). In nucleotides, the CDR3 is TGTGCCTGGAACCCGGGACAGAGCACAGATACGCAGTATCTT. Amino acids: CAWNPGQSTDTQYL.

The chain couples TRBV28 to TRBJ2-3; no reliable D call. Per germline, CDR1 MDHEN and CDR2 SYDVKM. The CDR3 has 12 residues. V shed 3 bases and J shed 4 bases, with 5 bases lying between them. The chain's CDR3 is CASSLFPDTQYF. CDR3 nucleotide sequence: TGTGCCAGCAGTTTGTTCCCAGATACGCAGTATTTT.

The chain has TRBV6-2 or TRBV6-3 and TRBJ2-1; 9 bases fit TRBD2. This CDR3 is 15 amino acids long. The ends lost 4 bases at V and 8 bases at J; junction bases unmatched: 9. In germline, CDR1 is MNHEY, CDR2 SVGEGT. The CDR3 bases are TGTGCCAGCAGTTTAGCGGGAGTAATAATGGATGAGCAGTTCTTC. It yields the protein CASSLAGVIMDEQFF.

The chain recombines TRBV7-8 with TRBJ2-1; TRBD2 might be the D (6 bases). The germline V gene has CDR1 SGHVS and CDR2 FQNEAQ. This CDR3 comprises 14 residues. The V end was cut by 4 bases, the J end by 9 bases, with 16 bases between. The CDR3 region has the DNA TGTGCCAGCAGCTCGTTAGAGGGGCGGGGTGAGCAGTTCTTC. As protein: CASSSLEGRGEQFF.

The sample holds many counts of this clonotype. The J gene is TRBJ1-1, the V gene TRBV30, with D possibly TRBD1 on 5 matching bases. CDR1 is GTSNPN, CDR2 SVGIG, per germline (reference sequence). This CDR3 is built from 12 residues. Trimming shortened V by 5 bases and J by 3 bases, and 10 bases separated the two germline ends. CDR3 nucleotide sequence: TGTGCCTGGCAATTCAGGGACACTGAAGCTTTCTTT. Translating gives CAWQFRDTEAFF.

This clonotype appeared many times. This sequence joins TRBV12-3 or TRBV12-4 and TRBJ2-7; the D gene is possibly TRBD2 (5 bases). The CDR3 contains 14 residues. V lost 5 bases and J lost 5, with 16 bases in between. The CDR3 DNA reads TGTGCCAGCAGTACGGGCAAAGTTAGCGACGAGCAGTACTTC. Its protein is CASSTGKVSDEQYF.

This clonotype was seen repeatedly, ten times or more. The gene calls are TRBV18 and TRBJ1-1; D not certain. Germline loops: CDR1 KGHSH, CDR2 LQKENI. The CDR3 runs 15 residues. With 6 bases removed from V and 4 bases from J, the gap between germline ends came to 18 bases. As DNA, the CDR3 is TGTGCCAGCTCCATACAGAACCTTGGCGGCACTGAAGCTTTCTTT. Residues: CASSIQNLGGTEAFF.

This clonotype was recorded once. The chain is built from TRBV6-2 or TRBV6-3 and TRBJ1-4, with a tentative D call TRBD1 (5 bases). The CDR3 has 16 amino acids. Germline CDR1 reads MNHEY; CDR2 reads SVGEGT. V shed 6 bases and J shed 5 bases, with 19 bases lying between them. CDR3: CASRGTPGRQNEKLFF. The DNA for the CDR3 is TGTGCCAGCAGGGGGACTCCGGGACGGCAGAATGAAAAACTGTTTTTT.

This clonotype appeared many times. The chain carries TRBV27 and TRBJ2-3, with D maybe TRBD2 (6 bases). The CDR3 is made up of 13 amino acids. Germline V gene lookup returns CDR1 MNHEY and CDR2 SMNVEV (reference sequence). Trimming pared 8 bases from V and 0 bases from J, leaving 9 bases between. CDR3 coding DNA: TGTGCCAGCGGGAGCGGGAGCACAGATACGCAGTATTTT. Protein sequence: CASGSGSTDTQYF.

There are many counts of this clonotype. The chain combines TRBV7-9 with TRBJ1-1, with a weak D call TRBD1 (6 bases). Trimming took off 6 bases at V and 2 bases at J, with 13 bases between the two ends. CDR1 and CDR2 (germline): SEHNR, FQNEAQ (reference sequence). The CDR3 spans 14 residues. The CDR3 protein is CASRFGGANTEAFF. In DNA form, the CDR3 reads TGTGCCAGCAGGTTTGGGGGGGCAAACACTGAAGCTTTCTTT.

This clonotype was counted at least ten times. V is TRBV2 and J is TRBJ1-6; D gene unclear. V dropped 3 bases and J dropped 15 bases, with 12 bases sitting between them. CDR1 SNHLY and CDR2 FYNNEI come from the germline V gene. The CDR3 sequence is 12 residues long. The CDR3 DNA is TGTGCCAGCAGTGAGAGCGGATCAATCCTCCACTTT. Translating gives CASSESGSILHF.

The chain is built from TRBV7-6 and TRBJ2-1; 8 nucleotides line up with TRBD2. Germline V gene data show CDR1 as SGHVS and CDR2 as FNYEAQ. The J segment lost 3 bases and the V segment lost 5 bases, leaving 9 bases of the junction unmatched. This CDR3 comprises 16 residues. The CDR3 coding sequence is TGTGCCAGCAGCCCTCTCCGGGAGGGCCTCTACAATGAGCAGTTCTTC. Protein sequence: CASSPLREGLYNEQFF.

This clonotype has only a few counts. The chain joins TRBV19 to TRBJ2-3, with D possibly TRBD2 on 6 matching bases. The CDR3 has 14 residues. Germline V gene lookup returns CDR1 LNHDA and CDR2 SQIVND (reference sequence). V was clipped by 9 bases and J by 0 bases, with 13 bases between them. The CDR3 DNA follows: TGTGCCAGCAATCCTAGCGCTAGCACAGATACGCAGTATTTT. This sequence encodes CASNPSASTDTQYF.

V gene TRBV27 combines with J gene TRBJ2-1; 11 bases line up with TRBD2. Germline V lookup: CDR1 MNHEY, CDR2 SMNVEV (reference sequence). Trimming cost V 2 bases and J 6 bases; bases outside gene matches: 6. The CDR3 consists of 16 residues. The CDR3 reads CASSLPTSGSFNEQFF. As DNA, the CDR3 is TGTGCCAGCAGTTTACCCACTAGCGGGAGTTTCAATGAGCAGTTCTTC.

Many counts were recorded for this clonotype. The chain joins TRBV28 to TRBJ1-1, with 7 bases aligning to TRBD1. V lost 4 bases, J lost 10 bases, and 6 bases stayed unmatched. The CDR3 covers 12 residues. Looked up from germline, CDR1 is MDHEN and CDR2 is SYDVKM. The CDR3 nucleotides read TGTGCCAGCAGTTCGACAGGGCTGGGAGCTTTCTTT. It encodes CASSSTGLGAFF.

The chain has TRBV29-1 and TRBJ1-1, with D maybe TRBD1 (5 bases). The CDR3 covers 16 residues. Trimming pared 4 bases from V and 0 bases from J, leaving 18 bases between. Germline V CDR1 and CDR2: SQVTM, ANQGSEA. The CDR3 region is CSVVGAAVGVNTEAFF. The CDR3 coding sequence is TGCAGCGTTGTTGGGGCGGCGGTAGGGGTGAACACTGAAGCTTTCTTT.

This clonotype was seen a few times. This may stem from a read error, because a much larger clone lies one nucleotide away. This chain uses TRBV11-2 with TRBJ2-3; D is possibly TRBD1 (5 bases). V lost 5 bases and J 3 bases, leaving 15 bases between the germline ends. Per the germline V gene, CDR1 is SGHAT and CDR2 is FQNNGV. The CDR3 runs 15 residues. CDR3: CASSHRQGLTDTQYF. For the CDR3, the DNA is TGTGCCAGCAGCCACCGTCAGGGTCTTACAGATACGCAGTATTTT.

DNA for the CDR3: TGTGCCATCTCGCAATCCTACAATGAGCAGTTCTTC. Encoded protein: CAISQSYNEQFF. The V call is TRBV10-3, the J call TRBJ2-1; no reliable D call. The CDR3 consists of 12 residues. Trimming stripped 8 bases from V and 1 base from J, with 6 bases between. CDR1 and CDR2 from the germline V gene are ENHRY and SYGVKD.

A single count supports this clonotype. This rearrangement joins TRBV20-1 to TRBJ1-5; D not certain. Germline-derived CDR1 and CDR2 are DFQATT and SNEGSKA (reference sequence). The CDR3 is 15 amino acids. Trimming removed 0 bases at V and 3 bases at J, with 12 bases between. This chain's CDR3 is CSARDVGLANQPQHF. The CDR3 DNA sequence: TGCAGTGCTAGAGATGTAGGGTTGGCCAATCAGCCCCAGCATTTT.

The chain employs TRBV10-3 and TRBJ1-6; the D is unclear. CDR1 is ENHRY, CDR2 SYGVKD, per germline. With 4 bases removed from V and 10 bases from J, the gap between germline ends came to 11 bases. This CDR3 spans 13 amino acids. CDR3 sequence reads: CAISGPSGSPLHF. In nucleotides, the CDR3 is TGTGCCATCAGTGGGCCCAGTGGGTCACCCCTCCACTTT.

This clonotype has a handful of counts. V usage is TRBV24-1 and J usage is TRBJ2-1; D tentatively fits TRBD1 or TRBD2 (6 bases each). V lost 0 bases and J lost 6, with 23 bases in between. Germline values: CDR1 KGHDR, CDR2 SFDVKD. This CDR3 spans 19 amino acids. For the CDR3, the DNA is TGTGCCACCAGTGATTTGCGGGCAGGGGTAGCGGCTGGGGGCAATGAGCAGTTCTTC. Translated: CATSDLRAGVAAGGNEQFF.